This T cell receptor (beta chain) was sequenced for a study of PD-1 blockade in classical Hodgkin lymphoma. Every patient experienced relapse after autologous stem cell transplantation, and brentuximab vedotin exposure varied. The V end was cut by 0 bases, the J end by 4 bases, with 1 base between. The V gene's germline CDR1 is MNHEY and CDR2 SMNVEV (reference sequence). The CDR3 has 12 amino acids. Assay: immunoSEQ multiplex PCR; the TCRdb copy retains only in-frame clones and omits some. The sample contains 90,000 to 100,000 clones, more than 90% of which appear only once. The source is a human donor with classical Hodgkin lymphoma. The source material was peripheral blood mononuclear cells (PBMCs), sampled at baseline. V usage is TRBV27 and J usage is TRBJ1-5; D uncertain. CDR3: CASSLSNQPQHF. The CDR3, as DNA: TGTGCCAGCAGTTTATCGAATCAGCCCCAGCATTTT.